Presented here are 30 T cell receptor beta chains from one specimen sequenced in a study of HIV-infected patients and healthy controls (dated by TCRdb to the mid-2010s). Whole blood was used without cell fractionation, so the repertoire reflected all unsorted peripheral T cells. Libraries were made using 5' RACE. The data were produced on an Illumina MiSeq. Using SuperScript III with primers targeting the alpha and beta constant regions, approximately 500 ng of RNA was reverse transcribed. Separate libraries for the alpha and beta chains were generated through chain-specific third strand synthesis that incorporated multiplexing indices. TCRdb trimmed the raw reads at Q25, called clones with MiXCR and kept productive beta chains. Records with the same CDR3 protein are collapsed into one entry carrying the most frequent genes and DNA. Across this sample there are 17,000 or so distinct CDR3 sequences, with 4.5% to 5.5% seen only once. The ten largest clones capture roughly 2% of the sample.

The material sequenced was blood. All receptors derive from an adult in good health.

This clonotype occurred many times. The chain carries TRBV11-2 and TRBJ2-5; TRBD1 might be the D (5 bases). Deletions cut 1 base from V and 3 bases from J, with 15 bases between. The V gene's germline CDR1 is SGHAT and CDR2 FQNNGV. CDR3 length equals 16 residues. In nucleotides, the CDR3 is TGTGCCAGCAGCTTAGGACAGTCTCCCTCCAAAGAGACCCAGTACTTC. It codes for CASSLGQSPSKETQYF.

This clonotype is termed medium-sized (0.01 to 0.1%). The CDR3 is CASLGVGNTIYF. In DNA, the CDR3 is TGTGCCAGCTTGGGAGTAGGGAACACCATATATTTT. The chain joins TRBV12-3 or TRBV12-4 to TRBJ1-3; D is uncertain. The length of the CDR3 is 12 residues. V lost 8 bases to trimming and J lost 7 bases, with 12 bases between them.

This rearrangement joins TRBV20-1 to TRBJ1-1; D gene unclear. Trimming took 2 bases from V and 0 from J, leaving 10 bases between them. Germline loops: CDR1 DFQATT, CDR2 SNEGSKA (reference sequence). CDR3 length: 14 amino acids. This chain's CDR3 is CSARSGGMNTEAFF. CDR3 nucleotide sequence: TGCAGTGCTAGAAGTGGAGGTATGAACACTGAAGCTTTCTTT.

This clonotype has at least ten counts. The chain has TRBV7-9 and TRBJ2-7; a possible D gene is TRBD1 (6 bases). CDR1 is SEHNR and CDR2 is FQNEAQ in the germline V gene (reference sequence). This CDR3 spans 14 amino acids. V gave up 4 bases and J gave up 7 bases, with 17 bases separating them. The CDR3, as DNA: TGTGCCAGCAGCTCGAGGACAGATCCTAGGGAGCAGTACTTC. Residues: CASSSRTDPREQYF.

This clonotype was observed at least ten times. The chain joins TRBV20-1 to TRBJ2-3; D is undetermined. The germline V gene has CDR1 DFQATT and CDR2 SNEGSKA (reference sequence). Trimming pared 6 bases from V and 4 bases from J, leaving 20 bases between. The CDR3 is 15 amino acids. The CDR3 sequence is CSAKDQRGLADTQYF. As DNA, the CDR3 is TGCAGTGCAAAAGACCAGCGTGGGCTGGCAGATACGCAGTATTTT.

Points on this clonotype: A junction end diverges from the germline sequence, so it may reflect a read error. This chain connects TRBV12-3 or TRBV12-4 to TRBJ1-3; no reliable D call. This CDR3 region has 11 residues. Written as DNA, the CDR3 is TGTGCCAGCAGTTACCGACAAGGAGTGGATTTT. This translates into CASSYRQGVDF.

This clonotype was recorded many times. J is TRBJ2-7 and V is TRBV5-1, with D hard to call. CDR3 length: 11 residues. V was shortened by 0 bases and J by 3 bases, with 1 base between the two germline ends. From germline, CDR1 is SGHRS and CDR2 YFSETQ. The chain's CDR3 is CASSLDYEQYF. Here the CDR3 DNA reads TGCGCCAGCAGCTTGGACTACGAGCAGTACTTC.

The J gene is TRBJ1-2, the V gene TRBV2, with D perhaps TRBD1 (6 bases). This CDR3 region has 14 residues. The V gene lost 2 bases and the J gene lost 2 bases, with 9 bases spanning the gap. Per the germline V gene, CDR1 is SNHLY and CDR2 is FYNNEI. The CDR3 DNA sequence: TGTGCCAGCAGTGAAACAGGGACCAACTATGGCTACACCTTC. Translated, it gives CASSETGTNYGYTF.

The table lists this clonotype with many counts. The chain couples TRBV12-3 or TRBV12-4 to TRBJ2-3, with D unclear. The CDR3 is 15 amino acids. V lost 3 bases and J 1 base, leaving 11 bases between the germline ends. CDR3 sequence reads: CASSFVPEGTDTQYF. DNA for the CDR3: TGTGCCAGCAGTTTCGTCCCGGAAGGCACAGATACGCAGTATTTT.

This clonotype qualifies as medium-sized. The chain combines TRBV23-1 with TRBJ2-3; 10 bases align to TRBD2. TRBV23-1 is treated as an ORF (open reading frame) with a function not yet certain. The V gene end was trimmed by 6 bases and the J gene end by 1 base; junction bases not matched to a gene: 13. CDR3 length: 18 residues. The CDR3 DNA follows: TGCGCCAGCAGCACGGGGCTAGCGGGGGCCTTTGGCACAGATACGCAGTATTTT. This sequence encodes CASSTGLAGAFGTDTQYF.

This clonotype was seen at least ten times. The V and J genes are TRBV3-1 and TRBJ1-1; D is uncertain. In germline, CDR1 is LGHDT, CDR2 YNNKEL (reference sequence). The CDR3 has 16 residues. Deletions cut 2 bases from V and 4 bases from J, with 17 bases between. The CDR3 protein is CASSQIFGVVSTEAFF. CDR3 DNA sequence: TGTGCCAGCAGCCAAATTTTCGGGGTTGTAAGCACTGAAGCTTTCTTT.

This clonotype was seen many times. The rearrangement uses TRBV7-6 and TRBJ2-3, with 11 nucleotides matching TRBD2. The trim removed 5 bases at V and 6 bases at J, leaving 4 bases unmatched. Germline lookup yields CDR1 SGHVS and CDR2 FNYEAQ. The CDR3 totals 14 residues. The CDR3 protein is CASSPTSGADTQYF. CDR3 in DNA: TGTGCCAGCAGCCCGACTAGCGGGGCGGATACGCAGTATTTT.

In its sample, this clonotype is medium-sized. V usage is TRBV18 and J usage is TRBJ1-1; no firm D call. The CDR3 is 14 residues long. Trimming took 2 bases from V and 6 from J, leaving 13 bases between them. The V gene's germline CDR1 is KGHSH and CDR2 LQKENI. Here the CDR3 reads CASSPDMGVSEAFF. Here the CDR3 DNA reads TGTGCCAGCTCACCAGACATGGGTGTATCTGAAGCTTTCTTT.

This clonotype appeared many times. This chain joins TRBV19 and TRBJ1-4; D gene unclear. The CDR3 is 13 residues long. The V end lost 9 bases, the J end lost 7 bases, and 15 bases lay between the germline ends. The germline V gene has CDR1 LNHDA and CDR2 SQIVND (reference sequence). The CDR3 region has the DNA TGTGCCAGCACAGCCCGAACGGGTGAAAAACTGTTTTTT. It yields the protein CASTARTGEKLFF. Combining the CDR3 with reference TRBV19 and TRBJ1-4 gives the whole variable domain DGGITQSPKYLFRKEGQNVTLSCEQNLNHDAMYWYRQDPGQGLRLIYYSQIVNDFQKGDIAEGYSVSREKKESFPLTVTSAQKNPTAFYLCASTARTGEKLFFGSGTQLSVL.

This clonotype was found many times. The V gene is TRBV20-1, the J gene TRBJ1-1; D gene uncertain. The CDR3 has 11 amino acids. V was clipped by 5 bases and J by 4 bases, with 8 bases between them. Germline V gene lookup returns CDR1 DFQATT and CDR2 SNEGSKA (reference sequence). The CDR3 DNA follows: TGCAGTGCTGAGAAGACCACTGAAGCTTTCTTT. Residues: CSAEKTTEAFF.

This clonotype has a count of ten or more. The rearrangement links TRBV7-2 to TRBJ2-3; D is ambiguous. The ends were cut back, 2 bases at V and 4 bases at J, with 13 bases in the middle. The CDR3 consists of 15 residues. Germline lookup yields CDR1 SGHTA and CDR2 FQGNSA. The CDR3 DNA follows: TGTGCCAGCAGCTTATCACGGCCGCGATCAGATACGCAGTATTTT. This gives the protein CASSLSRPRSDTQYF.

This clonotype was found a few times. The chain combines TRBV18 with TRBJ1-1; tentative D call: TRBD1 (5 bases). The CDR3 contains 12 residues. V lost 6 bases and J 0 bases, leaving 5 bases between the germline ends. Per the germline V gene, CDR1 is KGHSH and CDR2 is LQKENI. The CDR3 loop reads CASSGLNTEAFF. The CDR3 DNA reads TGTGCCAGCTCGGGGCTGAACACTGAAGCTTTCTTT.

The table lists this clonotype with many counts. This chain joins TRBV3-1 and TRBJ2-3; D gene uncertain. With 5 bases removed from V and 4 bases from J, the gap between germline ends came to 7 bases. The germline V gene has CDR1 LGHDT and CDR2 YNNKEL (reference sequence). This CDR3 has 12 amino acids. CDR3: CASSASPDTQYF. DNA for the CDR3: TGTGCCAGCAGCGCCTCCCCAGATACGCAGTATTTT.

This clonotype was recorded a few times. The V call is TRBV5-1, the J call TRBJ2-3; 7 bases agree with TRBD2. Germline V gene data show CDR1 as SGHRS and CDR2 as YFSETQ. This CDR3 region has 14 residues. J lost 5 bases, V lost 0 bases, and 3 bases had no gene match. The chain's CDR3 is CASSLVGGLDTQYF. As DNA, the CDR3 is TGCGCCAGCAGCTTGGTCGGGGGGTTAGATACGCAGTATTTT.

This clonotype was counted between two and nine times. V usage is TRBV28 and J usage is TRBJ2-6, with 8 bases fitting TRBD1. Germline trimming cut 7 bases from V and 0 bases from J; bases unmatched to any gene: 5. Per the germline V gene, CDR1 is MDHEN and CDR2 is SYDVKM. The CDR3 length is 16 residues. The CDR3 sequence is CASKLTGGSGANVLTF. DNA for the CDR3: TGTGCCAGCAAGCTAACAGGGGGCTCTGGGGCCAACGTCCTGACTTTC. The full variable domain, its missing parts supplied by reference TRBV28 and TRBJ2-6, is DVKVTQSSRYLVKRTGEKVFLECVQDMDHENMFWYRQDPGLGLRLIYFSYDVKMKEKGDIPEGYSVSREKKERFSLILESASTNQTSMYLCASKLTGGSGANVLTFGAGSRLTVL.

This clonotype is medium-sized within its sample. This rearrangement joins TRBV29-1 to TRBJ1-1; D uncertain. The V end lost 5 bases, the J end lost 3 bases, and 16 bases lay between the germline ends. Per the germline V gene, CDR1 is SQVTM and CDR2 is ANQGSEA. The CDR3 is 14 amino acids. The DNA of the CDR3 is TGCAGCGTTCAACGGGCGAGGGTGGACACTGAAGCTTTCTTT. This codes for CSVQRARVDTEAFF.

This clonotype is judged medium-sized. V is TRBV7-9 and J is TRBJ1-1; D not certain. Germline values: CDR1 SEHNR, CDR2 FQNEAQ (reference sequence). This CDR3 comprises 12 residues. V lost 8 bases to trimming and J lost 5 bases, with 12 bases between them. The CDR3 sequence is CASSHLVTEAFF. The CDR3 nucleotides read TGTGCCAGCTCCCATTTGGTTACTGAAGCTTTCTTT.

This clonotype was counted at least ten times. The chain uses TRBV5-4 and TRBJ2-1; maybe TRBD2 (7 bases). CDR3 length: 15 residues. Germline V gene data show CDR1 as SGHNT and CDR2 as YYREEE (reference sequence). V gave up 6 bases and J gave up 7 bases, with 20 bases separating them. The CDR3: CASTLGGASGNEQFF. In DNA form, the CDR3 reads TGTGCCAGCACCCTAGGGGGGGCCAGCGGGAATGAGCAGTTCTTC.

Relative to its sample, this clonotype is medium-sized (0.01 to 0.1%). The V gene is TRBV6-5, the J gene TRBJ2-3; 16 nucleotides match TRBD2. V shed 1 base, J shed 0 bases, and the junction held 7 bases outside the gene matches. The CDR3 contains 20 residues. Per germline, CDR1 MNHEY and CDR2 SVGAGI. CDR3 loop: CASSYLGLAGGPKSTDTQYF. The CDR3 coding sequence is TGTGCCAGCAGTTACTTGGGACTAGCGGGGGGGCCCAAAAGCACAGATACGCAGTATTTT.

This clonotype was detected many times. The J gene is TRBJ1-5, the V gene TRBV4-2; 7 nucleotides line up with TRBD1. The CDR3 contains 15 residues. V dropped 4 bases and J dropped 2; count of bases not matched to a gene: 5. The germline V gene has CDR1 LGHNA and CDR2 YNFKEQ. CDR3 loop: CASSLNDRGNQPQHF. CDR3 coding DNA: TGTGCCAGCAGCCTCAACGACAGGGGCAATCAGCCCCAGCATTTT.

This clonotype has ten or more counts. V is TRBV27 and J is TRBJ1-4; D ambiguous. The CDR3 length is 14 residues. V was cut by 0 bases and J by 8 bases, with 10 bases left in between. Germline assignment: CDR1 MNHEY and CDR2 SMNVEV (reference sequence). This chain's CDR3 is CASSLSGLMEKLFF. The CDR3 coding sequence is TGTGCCAGCAGTTTATCGGGATTGATGGAAAAACTGTTTTTT.

This clonotype has ten or more counts. The chain joins TRBV6-6 to TRBJ1-2; 9 nucleotides match TRBD1. This CDR3 has 15 amino acids. The germline V gene encodes CDR1 MNHNY and CDR2 SVGAGI (reference sequence). V trimming: 1 base; J trimming: 8 bases; junction bases outside the gene matches: 8. CDR3 DNA sequence: TGTGCCAGCAGTTACTTGTCGGGGACAGGGAGCGGCTACACCTTC. Protein product: CASSYLSGTGSGYTF.

This clonotype is classed as medium-sized (0.01 to 0.1%). V usage is TRBV15 and J usage is TRBJ1-5; D is perhaps TRBD1 (6 bases). The germline V gene encodes CDR1 LNHNV and CDR2 YYDKDF (reference sequence). The length of the CDR3 is 20 residues. With 3 bases removed from V and 0 bases from J, the gap between germline ends came to 24 bases. In nucleotides, the CDR3 is TGTGCCACCAGCAGTTTAACTAGAGTAGGGACACAGTATAGCAATCAGCCCCAGCATTTT. It is translated as CATSSLTRVGTQYSNQPQHF.

This clonotype came up many times. The chain combines TRBV29-1 with TRBJ1-2; a possible D gene is TRBD1 (6 bases). V gave up 3 bases and J gave up 3 bases, with 11 bases separating them. The V gene's germline CDR1 is SQVTM and CDR2 ANQGSEA. This CDR3 is built from 13 residues. CDR3 sequence: CSVDEGGDYGYTF. The CDR3 bases are TGCAGCGTTGATGAAGGGGGTGACTATGGCTACACCTTC.

This clonotype was recorded many times. The chain carries TRBV9 and TRBJ2-2; D is undetermined. Trimming removed 3 bases from V and 0 bases from J, with 15 bases in between. Germline V gene lookup returns CDR1 SGDLS and CDR2 YYNGEE. The CDR3 sequence is 17 residues long. The CDR3 DNA sequence: TGTGCCAGCAGCGACAGCAGACCGACACCGAACACCGGGGAGCTGTTTTTT. Translation: CASSDSRPTPNTGELFF.